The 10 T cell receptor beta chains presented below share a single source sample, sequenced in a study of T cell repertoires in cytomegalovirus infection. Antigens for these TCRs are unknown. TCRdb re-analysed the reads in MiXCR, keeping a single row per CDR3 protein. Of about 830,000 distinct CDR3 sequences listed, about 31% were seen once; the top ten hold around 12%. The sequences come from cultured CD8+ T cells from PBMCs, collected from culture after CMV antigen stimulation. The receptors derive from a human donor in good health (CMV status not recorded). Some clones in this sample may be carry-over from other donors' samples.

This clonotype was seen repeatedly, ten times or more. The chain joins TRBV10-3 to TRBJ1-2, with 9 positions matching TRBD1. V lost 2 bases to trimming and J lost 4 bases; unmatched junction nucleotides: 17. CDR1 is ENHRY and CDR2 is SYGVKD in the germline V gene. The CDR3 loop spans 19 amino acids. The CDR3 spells CAISERQGGLLHPFYGYTF. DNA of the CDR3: TGTGCCATCAGTGAGCGACAGGGGGGCCTCCTCCACCCCTTCTATGGCTACACCTTC.

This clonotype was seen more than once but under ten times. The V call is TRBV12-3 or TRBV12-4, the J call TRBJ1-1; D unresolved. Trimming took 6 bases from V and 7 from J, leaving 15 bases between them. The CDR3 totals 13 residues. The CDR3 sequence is CASSRRGRLEAFF. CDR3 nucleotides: TGTGCCAGCAGCCGGAGAGGGCGGCTTGAAGCTTTCTTT.

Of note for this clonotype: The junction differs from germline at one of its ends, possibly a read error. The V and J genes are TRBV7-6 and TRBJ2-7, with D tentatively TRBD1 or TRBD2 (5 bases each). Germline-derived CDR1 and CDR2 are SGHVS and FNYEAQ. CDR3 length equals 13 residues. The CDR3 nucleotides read TGTGCTAGCAGCGTTGGCCGAGGGGACGAGCAGTACTTC. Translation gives CASSVGRGDEQYF.

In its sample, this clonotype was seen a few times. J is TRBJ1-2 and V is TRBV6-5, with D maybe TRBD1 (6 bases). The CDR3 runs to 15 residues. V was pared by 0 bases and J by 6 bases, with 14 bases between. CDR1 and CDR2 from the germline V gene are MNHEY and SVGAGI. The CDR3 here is CASSYSPTGADGYTF. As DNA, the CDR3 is TGTGCCAGCAGTTACTCACCGACGGGGGCTGATGGCTACACCTTC.

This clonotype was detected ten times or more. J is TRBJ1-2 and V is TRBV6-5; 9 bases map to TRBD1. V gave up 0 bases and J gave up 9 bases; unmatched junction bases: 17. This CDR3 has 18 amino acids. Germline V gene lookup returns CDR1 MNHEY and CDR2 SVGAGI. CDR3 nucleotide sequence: TGTGCCAGCAGTTACTCGATAGGACAGGGGACATCCTCTCACAGCTACACCTTC. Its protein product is CASSYSIGQGTSSHSYTF.

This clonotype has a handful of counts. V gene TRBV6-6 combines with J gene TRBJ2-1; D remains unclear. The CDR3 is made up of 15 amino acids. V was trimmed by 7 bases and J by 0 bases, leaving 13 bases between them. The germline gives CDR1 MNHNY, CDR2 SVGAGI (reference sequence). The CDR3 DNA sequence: TGTGCCAGCACTTTTTATAGGAGCTCCTACAATGAGCAGTTCTTC. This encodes CASTFYRSSYNEQFF.

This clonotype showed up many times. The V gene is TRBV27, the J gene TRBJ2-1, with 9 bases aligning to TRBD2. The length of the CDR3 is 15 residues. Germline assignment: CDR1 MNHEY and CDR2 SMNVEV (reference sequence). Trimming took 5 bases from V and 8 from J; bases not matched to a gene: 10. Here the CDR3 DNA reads TGTGCCAGCAGTAAGCGGGGGGCCGGATCCGATGAGCAGTTCTTC. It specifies CASSKRGAGSDEQFF.

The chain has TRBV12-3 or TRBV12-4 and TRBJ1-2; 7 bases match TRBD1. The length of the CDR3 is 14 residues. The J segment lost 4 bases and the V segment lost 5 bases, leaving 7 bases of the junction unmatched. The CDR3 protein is CASSPGDSFYGYTF. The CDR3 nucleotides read TGTGCCAGCAGTCCGGGGGACAGTTTCTATGGCTACACCTTC.

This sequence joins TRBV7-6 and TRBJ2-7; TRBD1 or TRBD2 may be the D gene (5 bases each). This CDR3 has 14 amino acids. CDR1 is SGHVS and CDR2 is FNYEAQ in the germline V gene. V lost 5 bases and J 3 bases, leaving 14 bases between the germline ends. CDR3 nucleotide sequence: TGTGCCAGCAGCCCCTCGGGGACCCTCTACGAGCAGTACTTC. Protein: CASSPSGTLYEQYF.

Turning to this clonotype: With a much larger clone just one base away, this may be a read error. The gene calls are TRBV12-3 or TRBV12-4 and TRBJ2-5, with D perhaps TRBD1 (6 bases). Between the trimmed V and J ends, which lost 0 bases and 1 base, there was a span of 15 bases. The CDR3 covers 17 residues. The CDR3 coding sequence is TGTGCCAGCAGTTTAGCCCGGCAGGGGAAGAGCCAAGAGACCCAGTACTTC. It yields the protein CASSLARQGKSQETQYF.